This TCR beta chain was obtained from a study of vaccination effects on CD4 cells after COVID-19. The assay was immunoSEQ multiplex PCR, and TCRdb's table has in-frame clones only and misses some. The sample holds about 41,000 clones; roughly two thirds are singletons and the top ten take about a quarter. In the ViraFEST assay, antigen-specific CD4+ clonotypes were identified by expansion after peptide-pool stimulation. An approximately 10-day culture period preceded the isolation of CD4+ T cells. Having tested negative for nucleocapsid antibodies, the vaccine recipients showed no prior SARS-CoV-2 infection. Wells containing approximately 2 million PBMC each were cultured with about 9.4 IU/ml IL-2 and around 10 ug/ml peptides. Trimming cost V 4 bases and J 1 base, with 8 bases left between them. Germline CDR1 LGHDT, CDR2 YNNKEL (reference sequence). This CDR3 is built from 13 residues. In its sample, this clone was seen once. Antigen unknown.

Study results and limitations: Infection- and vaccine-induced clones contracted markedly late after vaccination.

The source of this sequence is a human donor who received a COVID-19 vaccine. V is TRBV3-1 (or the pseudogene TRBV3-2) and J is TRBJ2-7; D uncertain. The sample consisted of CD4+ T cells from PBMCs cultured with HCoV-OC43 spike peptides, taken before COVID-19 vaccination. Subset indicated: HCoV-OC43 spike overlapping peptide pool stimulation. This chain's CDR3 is CASSLIGSYEQYF. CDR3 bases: TGTGCCAGCAGCCTAATCGGTTCCTACGAGCAGTACTTC.